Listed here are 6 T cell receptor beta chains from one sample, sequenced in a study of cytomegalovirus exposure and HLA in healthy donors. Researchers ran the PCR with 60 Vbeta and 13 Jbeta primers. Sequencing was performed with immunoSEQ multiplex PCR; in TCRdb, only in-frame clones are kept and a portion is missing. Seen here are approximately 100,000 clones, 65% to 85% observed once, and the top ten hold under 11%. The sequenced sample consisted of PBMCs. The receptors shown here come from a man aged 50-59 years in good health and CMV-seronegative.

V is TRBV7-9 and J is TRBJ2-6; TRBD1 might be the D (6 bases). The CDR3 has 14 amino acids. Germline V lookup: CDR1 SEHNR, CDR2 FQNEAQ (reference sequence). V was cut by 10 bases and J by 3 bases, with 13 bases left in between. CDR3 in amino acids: CAIQGPLGANVLTF. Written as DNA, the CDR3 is TGTGCCATACAGGGTCCACTTGGGGCCAACGTCCTGACTTTC.

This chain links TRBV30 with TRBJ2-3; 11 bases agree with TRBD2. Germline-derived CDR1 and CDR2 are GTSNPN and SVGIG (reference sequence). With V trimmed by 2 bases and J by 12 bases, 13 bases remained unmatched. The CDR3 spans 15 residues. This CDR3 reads CAWSRGHGTSGPQYF. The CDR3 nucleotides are TGTGCCTGGAGTAGGGGACATGGGACTAGCGGACCCCAGTATTTT.

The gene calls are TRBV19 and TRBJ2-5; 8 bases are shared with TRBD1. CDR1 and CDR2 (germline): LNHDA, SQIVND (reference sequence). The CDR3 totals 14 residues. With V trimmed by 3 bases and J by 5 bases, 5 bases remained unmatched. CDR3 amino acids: CASSIGTGMETQYF. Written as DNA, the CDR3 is TGTGCCAGTAGTATCGGGACAGGTATGGAGACCCAGTACTTC.

In nucleotides, the CDR3 is TGTGCCTGGAGTGAAGGGACATTCTCCTACAATGAGCAGTTCTTC. Translated: CAWSEGTFSYNEQFF. V gene TRBV30 combines with J gene TRBJ2-1, with D possibly being TRBD1 (6 bases). In germline, CDR1 is GTSNPN, CDR2 SVGIG (reference sequence). The CDR3 contains 15 residues. Trimming left V 1 base short and J 0 bases short, with 10 bases between.

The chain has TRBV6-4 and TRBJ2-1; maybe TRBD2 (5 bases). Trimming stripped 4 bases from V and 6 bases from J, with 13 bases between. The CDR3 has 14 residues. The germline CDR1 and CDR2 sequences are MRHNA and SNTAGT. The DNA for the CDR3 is TGTGCCAGCAGTGCGGTCTCCCGGGGCAATGAGCAGTTCTTC. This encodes CASSAVSRGNEQFF.

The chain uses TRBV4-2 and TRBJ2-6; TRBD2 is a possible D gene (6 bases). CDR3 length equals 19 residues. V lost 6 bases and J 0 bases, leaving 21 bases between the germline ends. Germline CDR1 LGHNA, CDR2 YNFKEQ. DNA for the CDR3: TGTGCCAGCAGTTCGCCGGGAGCGGGCCTTAGCTCTGGGGCCAACGTCCTGACTTTC. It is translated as CASSSPGAGLSSGANVLTF.